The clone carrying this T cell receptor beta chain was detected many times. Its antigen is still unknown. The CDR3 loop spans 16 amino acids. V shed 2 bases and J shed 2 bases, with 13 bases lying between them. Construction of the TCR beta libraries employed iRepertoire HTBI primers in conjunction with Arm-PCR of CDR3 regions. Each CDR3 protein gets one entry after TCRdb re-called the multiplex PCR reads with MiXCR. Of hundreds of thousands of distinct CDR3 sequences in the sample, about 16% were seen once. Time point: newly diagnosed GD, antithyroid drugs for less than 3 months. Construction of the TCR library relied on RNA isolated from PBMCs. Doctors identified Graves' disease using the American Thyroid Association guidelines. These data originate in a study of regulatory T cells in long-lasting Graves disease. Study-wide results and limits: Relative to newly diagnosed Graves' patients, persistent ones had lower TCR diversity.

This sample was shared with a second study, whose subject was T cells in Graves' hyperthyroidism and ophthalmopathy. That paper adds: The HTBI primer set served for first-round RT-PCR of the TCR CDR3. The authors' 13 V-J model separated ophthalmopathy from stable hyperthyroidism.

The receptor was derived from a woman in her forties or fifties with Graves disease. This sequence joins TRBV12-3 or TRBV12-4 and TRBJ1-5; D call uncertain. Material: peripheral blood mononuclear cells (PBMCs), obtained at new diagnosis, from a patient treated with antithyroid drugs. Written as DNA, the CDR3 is TGTGCCAGCAGTTTAAGTCGGGCGAGGGGCAATCAGCCCCAGCATTTT. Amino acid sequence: CASSLSRARGNQPQHF.